This TCR beta chain derives from a study of blood T cell repertoires in COVID-19. The CDR3 covers 15 residues. Germline CDR1 KGHDR, CDR2 SFDVKD. J gave up 7 bases and V 3 bases, and 10 bases lay outside the gene matches. Libraries were prepared by immunoSEQ multiplex PCR; TCRdb keeps only in-frame clonotypes and omits some of them. The sample has over 150,000 clones, just over 85% seen once. Sequenced material: peripheral blood. The chain employs TRBV24-1 and TRBJ2-7; 8 bases map to TRBD2. The source is a man aged 45-65 years with active or convalescent COVID-19. In DNA form, the CDR3 reads TGTGCCACCAGTGATGCGGGGGGCTCGATTCGGGAGCAGTACTTC. This encodes CATSDAGGSIREQYF.